Below are 9 T cell receptor beta chains sequenced from a single sample in a study of blood T cell repertoires in COVID-19. Here immunoSEQ multiplex PCR was the method, and the copy in TCRdb shows in-frame clones only, minus some. The data show tens of thousands of clones, approximately 90% seen once. The sequencing sample was made of peripheral blood. All receptors derive from a man over 45 with active COVID-19.

The V and J genes are TRBV19 and TRBJ1-1, with D maybe TRBD1 (5 bases). The CDR3 has 16 residues. CDR1 and CDR2 from the germline V gene are LNHDA and SQIVND (reference sequence). Trimming shortened V by 7 bases and J by 6 bases, and 24 bases separated the two germline ends. The CDR3 DNA sequence: TGTGCCAGTACCACGTTCCGGGAGACTACGGGGGCTGAAGCTTTCTTT. This codes for CASTTFRETTGAEAFF.

This clone was seen a handful of times. The chain employs TRBV7-9 and TRBJ1-6, with D hard to call. The germline gives CDR1 SEHNR, CDR2 FQNEAQ (reference sequence). There are 15 residues in the CDR3. The V gene lost 2 bases and the J gene lost 6 bases, with 11 bases spanning the gap. The CDR3 here is CASSLIGGINSPLHF. Written as DNA, the CDR3 is TGTGCCAGCAGCTTAATTGGAGGGATTAATTCACCCCTCCACTTT.

The gene calls are TRBV7-3 and TRBJ1-6, with D tentatively TRBD1 (5 bases). V was cut by 3 bases and J by 9 bases, with 15 bases left in between. CDR3 length equals 15 residues. Germline assignment: CDR1 SGHTA and CDR2 FQGTGA. The CDR3, as DNA: TGTGCCAGCAGCTTCCAGGGTGGCTTTGGTTCACCCCTCCACTTT. It specifies CASSFQGGFGSPLHF.

This chain joins TRBV7-2 and TRBJ1-2; D may be TRBD1 (6 bases). Per germline, CDR1 SGHTA and CDR2 FQGNSA. The V end was cut by 1 base, the J end by 6 bases, with 12 bases between. The CDR3 is made up of 14 amino acids. CDR3 DNA sequence: TGTGCCAGCAGCTTAGGATCAGGGGATAATGGCTACACCTTC. Protein: CASSLGSGDNGYTF.

The chain carries TRBV2 and TRBJ1-5; TRBD1 aligns across 9 bases. Germline CDR1 reads SNHLY; CDR2 reads FYNNEI. Trimming removed 2 bases from V and 5 bases from J; junction bases left unmatched: 4. The CDR3 is 15 amino acids. The CDR3 region has the DNA TGTGCCAGCAGTGAATCGACAGGGGGGTATCAGCCCCAGCATTTT. Translating it yields CASSESTGGYQPQHF.

The chain combines TRBV7-9 with TRBJ2-5; D perhaps matches TRBD1 (6 bases). CDR3 length: 14 residues. Germline-derived CDR1 and CDR2 are SEHNR and FQNEAQ (reference sequence). V dropped 4 bases and J dropped 6 bases, with 15 bases sitting between them. CDR3 in DNA: TGTGCCAGCAGCTCCATCCTGGGACACCAGACCCAGTACTTC. Its protein product is CASSSILGHQTQYF.

This clone was counted only a few times. V and J are TRBV2 and TRBJ2-7, with 10 bases aligning to TRBD1. V shed 7 bases and J 5 bases; nucleotides not matched to a gene: 5. Germline V CDR1 and CDR2: SNHLY, FYNNEI. The CDR3 has 13 amino acids. CDR3 loop: CASIRTGGNEQYF. CDR3 in DNA: TGTGCCAGCATCCGGACAGGGGGGAACGAGCAGTACTTC.

The gene calls are TRBV5-1 and TRBJ2-7; maybe TRBD2 (5 bases). CDR1 and CDR2 (germline): SGHRS, YFSETQ. V lost 1 base and J lost 7, with 15 bases in between. The CDR3 spans 14 residues. The CDR3 bases are TGCGCCAGCAGCTTGTCACAAGGGCCGGGGGAGCAGTACTTC. Its protein product is CASSLSQGPGEQYF.

The J gene is TRBJ2-3, the V gene TRBV21-1; the table's D call of TRBD2 was not tested on the DNA. TRBV21-1 corresponds to a pseudogene. There are 17 residues in the CDR3. CDR3 DNA sequence: TGTGCCAGCAGCAAAGAATTCAAGCCGTATAGCACAGATACGCAGTATTTT. Translated: CASSKEFKPYSTDTQYF.